The present entry profiles one TCR beta chain with its context. What it binds is not known. These data belong to a study of OX40 agonist ivuxolimab in advanced cancers. Study-level findings and limits: Relatively little clonal expansion, among the lowest observed, appeared in partial responders at 0.1-3.0 mg/kg.

Assay used: immunoSEQ multiplex PCR; TCRdb lists only in-frame clones, some missing. Of 57,000 or so clones in the sample, more than 80% were seen once. V lost 1 base, J lost 4 bases, and 7 bases stayed unmatched. This CDR3 has 15 amino acids. Per the germline V gene, CDR1 is SGDLS and CDR2 is YYNGEE. This TCR came from an adult with an advanced solid tumor such as melanoma, head and neck, liver or kidney cancer. The chain employs TRBV9 and TRBJ2-7; 8 nucleotides match TRBD2. Specimen: CD4+ or CD8+ T cells sorted from blood, collected in a trial of the OX40 agonist ivuxolimab. CDR3 DNA: TGTGCCAGCAGCGTATCTAGCGGGCAACTTTACGAGCAGTACTTC. This gives the protein CASSVSSGQLYEQYF. Looking up the rest from reference TRBV9 and TRBJ2-7 gives the full variable domain: DSGVTQTPKHLITATGQRVTLRCSPRSGDLSVYWYQQSLDQGLQFLIQYYNGEERAKGNILERFSAQQFPDLHSELNLSSLELGDSALYFCASSVSSGQLYEQYFGPGTRLTVT.